Listed below are T cell receptor beta chains from one sample, sequenced in a study of siplizumab effects on memory and regulatory T cells. Produced via immunoSEQ multiplex PCR; TCRdb's table is partial and in-frame only. The table shows about 100,000 clones, with more than 85% occurring only once. The material sequenced was CD4+ T cells sorted from blood. The source is a human donor in good health. Both conserved end residues are part of each CDR3. Fields, in order: CDR3 protein, CDR3 DNA, V gene, D gene, J gene, clone size, CDR3 length. The D gene is left open where the match is weak. Clone sizes are given selectively: once, few, many, or a class where the clone is expanded.

CASRVEETQYF TGTGCCAGCAGGGTAGAAGAGACCCAGTACTTC TRBV28 . TRBJ2-5 . 11
CASSAETYEQYF TGTGCCAGCAGTGCGGAAACCTACGAGCAGTACTTC TRBV6-5 . TRBJ2-7 . 12
CASRPRQASYEQYF TGTGCCAGCAGACCCCGACAGGCTTCCTACGAGCAGTACTTC TRBV6-5 . TRBJ2-7 . 14
CASSLQGSEPQHF TGTGCCAGCAGCTTACAGGGTAGCGAGCCCCAGCATTTT TRBV7-6 . TRBJ1-5 . 13
CASSLLVAGDLDTQYF TGTGCCAGCAGCCTGTTAGTAGCGGGGGACCTAGATACGCAGTATTTT TRBV11-2 TRBD2 TRBJ2-3 . 16
CASSLSLTSQVVRGAYEQYF TGTGCCAGCAGCTTGTCATTGACCTCTCAAGTGGTAAGAGGTGCCTACGAGCAGTACTTC TRBV5-4 . TRBJ2-7 . 20
CASSYSMGSGAFF TGTGCCAGCAGTTACTCGATGGGGTCTGGAGCTTTCTTT TRBV6-6 . TRBJ1-1 . 13
CASSLHRGMNSPLHF TGTGCCAGCAGCTTGCACAGGGGGATGAATTCACCCCTCCACTTT TRBV11-2 TRBD1 TRBJ1-6 . 15
CASSFRHLQETQYF TGTGCCAGCAGTTTTAGACACCTCCAAGAGACCCAGTACTTC TRBV27 . TRBJ2-5 . 14
CASSFLSLNYEQYF TGTGCCAGCAGCTTCCTATCGCTTAACTACGAGCAGTACTTC TRBV7-9 . TRBJ2-7 . 14
CASTTQRQATDTQYF TGTGCCAGCACCACCCAGCGACAAGCCACAGATACGCAGTATTTT TRBV5-4 . TRBJ2-3 . 15
CARSSLGLCPYEQYF TGTGCCAGAAGCTCCCTCGGGCTCTGCCCCTACGAGCAGTACTTC TRBV5-3 . TRBJ2-7 . 15
CASSRVRDNEKLFF TGTGCCAGCTCCAGGGTGCGGGATAATGAAAAACTGTTTTTT TRBV6-5 . TRBJ1-4 . 14
CASIRQVQTAPLHF TGTGCCAGCATTCGACAGGTTCAAACTGCACCCCTCCACTTT TRBV2 . TRBJ1-6 few 14
CASSLPGVPTAQYF TGTGCCAGCTCACTTCCGGGGGTACCCACGGCCCAGTACTTC TRBV18 . TRBJ2-5 . 14
CASRVGYEQYF TGTGCCAGCAGGGTGGGCTACGAGCAGTACTTC TRBV27 . TRBJ2-7 . 11
CASSLIADTQYF TGTGCCAGCAGCTTGATCGCAGATACGCAGTATTTT TRBV7-2 . TRBJ2-3 . 12
CASSLMRGGITDTQYF TGTGCCAGCAGCTTGATGCGGGGGGGAATCACAGATACGCAGTATTTT TRBV5-4 TRBD2 TRBJ2-3 once 16
CAWSLDRGYEQYF TGTGCCTGGAGTCTGGACAGGGGGTACGAGCAGTACTTC TRBV30 TRBD1 TRBJ2-7 . 13
CASTGAGGAAKNIQYF TGTGCCAGCACCGGGGCGGGGGGCGCTGCCAAAAACATTCAGTACTTC TRBV6-6 TRBD2 TRBJ2-4 . 16
CASSQERTSGRYEQYF TGCGCCAGCAGCCAAGAAAGGACTAGCGGACGATACGAGCAGTACTTC TRBV4-1 TRBD2 TRBJ2-7 . 16
CASREGISSYNSPLHF TGTGCCAGCCGGGAGGGAATAAGCTCCTATAATTCACCCCTCCACTTT TRBV28 . TRBJ1-6 . 16
CATSGQLYGYTF TGTGCCACGTCTGGACAGCTCTATGGCTACACCTTC TRBV21-1 . TRBJ1-2 . 12
CASRRAGGLGETQYF TGTGCCAGCAGACGGGCGGGGGGGCTTGGAGAGACCCAGTACTTC TRBV6-1 TRBD2 TRBJ2-5 . 15
CASSLARNTEAFF TGTGCCAGCAGCTTAGCCAGGAACACTGAAGCTTTCTTT TRBV7-3 . TRBJ1-1 once 13
CASSSGLAGQETQYF TGTGCCAGCAGCTCGGGACTAGCGGGGCAAGAGACCCAGTACTTC TRBV7-3 TRBD2 TRBJ2-5 . 15
CSVVSGHSNQPQHF TGCAGCGTTGTCTCGGGACATAGCAATCAGCCCCAGCATTTT TRBV29-1 . TRBJ1-5 once 14
CSVDRTGTDTQYF TGCAGCGTTGATAGGACAGGCACAGATACGCAGTATTTT TRBV29-1 . TRBJ2-3 . 13
CASSFAGLMVYEQYF TGTGCCAGCAGCTTTGCGGGACTGATGGTCTACGAGCAGTACTTC TRBV5-4 . TRBJ2-7 . 15
CASSFSTGGGSPLHF TGTGCCAGCAGCTTTAGCACAGGGGGCGGTTCACCCCTCCACTTT TRBV7-2 TRBD1 TRBJ1-6 . 15
CASSWEGRPRGSPLHF TGTGCCAGCAGTTGGGAGGGACGACCGAGGGGTTCACCCCTCCACTTT TRBV27 . TRBJ1-6 . 16